Listed here is a single T cell receptor (beta chain). This sample was included in a study of blood T cell repertoires in COVID-19. The CDR3 contains 14 residues. The trim removed 5 bases at V and 3 bases at J, leaving 6 bases unmatched. Looked up from germline, CDR1 is MNHEY and CDR2 is SVGAGI. The assay was immunoSEQ multiplex PCR, and TCRdb's table has in-frame clones only and misses some. The data show 68,000 or so clones, just over 85% seen once. The V and J genes are TRBV6-5 and TRBJ1-1, with 7 bases fitting TRBD1. This TCR came from a man aged 45-65 years with acute or convalescent COVID-19. The specimen was peripheral blood. The CDR3 sequence is CASSTTGADTEAFF. DNA of the CDR3: TGTGCCAGCAGTACAACAGGGGCCGACACTGAAGCTTTCTTT.